The sequence of this T cell receptor beta chain was determined in a study of shared clonotypes between healthy human individuals. V lost 5 bases and J 4 bases, leaving 11 bases between the germline ends. The CDR3 is 13 residues long. Germline values: CDR1 PRHDT, CDR2 FYEKMQ (reference sequence). Produced via immunoSEQ multiplex PCR; TCRdb's table is partial and in-frame only. The repertoire includes roughly 700,000 clones, approximately 79% of them detected once, and 1.7% sits in the top ten. The sequencing sample was made of memory CD4+ T cells sorted from blood. Indicated subset: CD45RA-negative fraction. The chain combines TRBV13 with TRBJ1-2; TRBD1 might be the D (5 bases). The receptor was isolated from a woman between 25 and 40 years old in good health. The CDR3 region has the DNA TGTGCCAGCAGCGACAGAGCGCGCTATGGCTACACCTTC. It codes for CASSDRARYGYTF.